This entry features one T cell receptor beta chain sequence. What it recognizes is unknown. Trimming cost V 0 bases and J 4 bases, with 13 bases left between them. Germline V gene lookup returns CDR1 SGHDT and CDR2 YYEEEE. The CDR3 loop spans 15 amino acids. The sample originates from a study of T cells after yellow fever vaccination. Whole-study context: Each low-cell-number fraction was prepared by means of SMART-Seq v4 Ultra Low Input. Study-wide findings and caveats: Clonotypes shared by both compartments, CD4 and CD8, made up a small share.

The authors made TCR cDNA by 5'RACE template switching, adding a universal primer site and UMIs. TCRdb ran MiXCR on the 5' RACE reads and lists one entry per CDR3 protein. The profile covers some 220,000 distinct CDR3 sequences, with approximately 3% appearing a single time and less than 3.5% taken by the ten largest. The V gene is TRBV5-6, the J gene TRBJ1-2, with a weak D call TRBD1 (6 bases). The clonotype comes from a young man who received the YFV17D yellow fever vaccine. The sample here was CD4+ T cells sorted from PBMCs, taken 10 days after the yellow fever booster vaccination. In DNA form, the CDR3 reads TGTGCCAGCAGCTTGGCTTCGACAGGAGTCTATGGCTACACCTTC. This translates into CASSLASTGVYGYTF.